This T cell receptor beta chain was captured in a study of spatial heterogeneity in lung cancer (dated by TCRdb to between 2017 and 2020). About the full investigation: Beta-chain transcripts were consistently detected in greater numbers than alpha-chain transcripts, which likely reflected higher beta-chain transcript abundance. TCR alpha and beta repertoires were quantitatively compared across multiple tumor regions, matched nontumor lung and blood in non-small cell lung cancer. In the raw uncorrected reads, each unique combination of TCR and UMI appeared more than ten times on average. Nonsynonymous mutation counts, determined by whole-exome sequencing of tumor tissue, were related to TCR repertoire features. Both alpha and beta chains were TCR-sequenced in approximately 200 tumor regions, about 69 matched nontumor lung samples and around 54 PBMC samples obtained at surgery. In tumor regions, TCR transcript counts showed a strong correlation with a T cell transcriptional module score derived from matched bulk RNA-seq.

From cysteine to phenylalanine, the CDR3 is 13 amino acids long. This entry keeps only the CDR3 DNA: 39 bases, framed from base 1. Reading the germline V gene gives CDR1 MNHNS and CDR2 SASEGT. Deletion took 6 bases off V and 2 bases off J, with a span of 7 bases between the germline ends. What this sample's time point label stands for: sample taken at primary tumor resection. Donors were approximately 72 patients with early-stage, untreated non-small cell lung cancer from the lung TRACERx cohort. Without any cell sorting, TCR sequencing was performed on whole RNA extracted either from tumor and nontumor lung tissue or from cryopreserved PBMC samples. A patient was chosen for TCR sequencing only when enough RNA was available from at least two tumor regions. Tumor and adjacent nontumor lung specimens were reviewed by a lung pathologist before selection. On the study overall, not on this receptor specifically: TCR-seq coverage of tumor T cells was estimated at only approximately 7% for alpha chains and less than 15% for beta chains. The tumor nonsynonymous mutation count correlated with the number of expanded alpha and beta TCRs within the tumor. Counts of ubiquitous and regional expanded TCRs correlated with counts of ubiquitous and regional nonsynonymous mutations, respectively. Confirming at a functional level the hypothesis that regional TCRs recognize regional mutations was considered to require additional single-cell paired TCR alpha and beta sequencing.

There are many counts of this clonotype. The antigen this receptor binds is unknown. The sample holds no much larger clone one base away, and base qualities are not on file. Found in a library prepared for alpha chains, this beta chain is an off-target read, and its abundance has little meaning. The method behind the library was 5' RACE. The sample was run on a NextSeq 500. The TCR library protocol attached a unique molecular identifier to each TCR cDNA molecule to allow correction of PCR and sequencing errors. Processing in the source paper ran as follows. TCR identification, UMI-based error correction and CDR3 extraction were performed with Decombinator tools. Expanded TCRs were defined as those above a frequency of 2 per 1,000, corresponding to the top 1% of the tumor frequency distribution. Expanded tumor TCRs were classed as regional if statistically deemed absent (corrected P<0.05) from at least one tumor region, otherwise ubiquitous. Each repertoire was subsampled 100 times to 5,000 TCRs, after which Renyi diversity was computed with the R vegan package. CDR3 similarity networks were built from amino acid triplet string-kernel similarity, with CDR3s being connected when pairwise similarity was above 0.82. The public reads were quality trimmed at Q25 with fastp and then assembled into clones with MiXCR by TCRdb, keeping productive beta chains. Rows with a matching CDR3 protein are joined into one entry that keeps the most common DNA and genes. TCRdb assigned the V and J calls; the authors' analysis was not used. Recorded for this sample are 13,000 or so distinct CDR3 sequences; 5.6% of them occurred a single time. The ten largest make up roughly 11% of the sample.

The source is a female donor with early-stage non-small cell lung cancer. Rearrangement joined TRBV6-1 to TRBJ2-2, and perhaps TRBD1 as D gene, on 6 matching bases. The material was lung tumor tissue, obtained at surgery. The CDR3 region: CASRDRNTGELFF. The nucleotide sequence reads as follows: TGTGCCAGCAGGGACAGAAACACCGGGGAGCTGTTTTTT.